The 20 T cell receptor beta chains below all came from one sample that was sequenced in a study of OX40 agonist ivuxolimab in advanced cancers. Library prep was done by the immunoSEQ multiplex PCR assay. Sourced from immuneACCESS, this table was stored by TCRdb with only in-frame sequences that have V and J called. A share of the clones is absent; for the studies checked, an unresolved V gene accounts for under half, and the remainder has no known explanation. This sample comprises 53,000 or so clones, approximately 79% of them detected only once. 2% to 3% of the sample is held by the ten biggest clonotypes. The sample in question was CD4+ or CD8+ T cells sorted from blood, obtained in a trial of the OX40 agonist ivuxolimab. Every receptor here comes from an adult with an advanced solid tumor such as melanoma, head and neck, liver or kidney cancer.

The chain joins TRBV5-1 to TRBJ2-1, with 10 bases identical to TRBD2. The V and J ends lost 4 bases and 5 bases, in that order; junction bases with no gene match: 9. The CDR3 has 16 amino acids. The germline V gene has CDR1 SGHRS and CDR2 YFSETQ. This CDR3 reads CASSHEPGLANNEQFF. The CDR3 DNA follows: TGCGCCAGCAGCCATGAACCGGGACTAGCGAACAATGAGCAGTTCTTC.

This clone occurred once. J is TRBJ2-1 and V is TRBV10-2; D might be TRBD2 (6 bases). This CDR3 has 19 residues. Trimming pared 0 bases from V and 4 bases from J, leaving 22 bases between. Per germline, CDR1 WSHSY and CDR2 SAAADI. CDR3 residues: CASSESRGLSGTNYNEQFF. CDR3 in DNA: TGCGCCAGCAGTGAGTCTCGGGGACTCTCCGGGACCAATTACAATGAGCAGTTCTTC.

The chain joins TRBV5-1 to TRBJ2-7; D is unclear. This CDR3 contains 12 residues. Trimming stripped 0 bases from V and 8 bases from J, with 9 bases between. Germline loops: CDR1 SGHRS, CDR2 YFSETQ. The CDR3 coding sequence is TGCGCCAGCAGCTTGGCCGGGCTCAAGCAGTACTTC. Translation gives CASSLAGLKQYF.

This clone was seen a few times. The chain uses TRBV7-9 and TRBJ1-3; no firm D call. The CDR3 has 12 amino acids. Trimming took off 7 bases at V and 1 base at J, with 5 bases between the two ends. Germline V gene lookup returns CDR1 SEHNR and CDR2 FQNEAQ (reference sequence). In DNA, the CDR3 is TGTGCCAGCACCGTGTCTGGAAACACCATATATTTT. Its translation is CASTVSGNTIYF.

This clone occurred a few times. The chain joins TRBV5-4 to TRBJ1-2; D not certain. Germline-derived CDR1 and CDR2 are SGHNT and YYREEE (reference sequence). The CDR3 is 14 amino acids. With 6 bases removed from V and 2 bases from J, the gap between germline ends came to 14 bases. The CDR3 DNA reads TGTGCCAGCAAACCCGACATGCTAAACTATGGCTACACCTTC. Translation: CASKPDMLNYGYTF.

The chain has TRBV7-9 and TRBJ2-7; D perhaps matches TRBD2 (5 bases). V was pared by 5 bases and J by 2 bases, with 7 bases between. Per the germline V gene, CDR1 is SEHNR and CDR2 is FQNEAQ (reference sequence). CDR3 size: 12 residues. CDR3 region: CASSPGTYEQYF. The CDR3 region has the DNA TGTGCCAGCAGCCCCGGGACCTACGAGCAGTACTTC.

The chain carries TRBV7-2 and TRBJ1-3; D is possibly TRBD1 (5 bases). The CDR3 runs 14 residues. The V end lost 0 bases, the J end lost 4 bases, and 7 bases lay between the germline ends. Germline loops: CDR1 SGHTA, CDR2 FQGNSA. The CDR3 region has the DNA TGTGCCAGCAGCTTAGCAGGGGTGGGAAACACCATATATTTT. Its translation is CASSLAGVGNTIYF. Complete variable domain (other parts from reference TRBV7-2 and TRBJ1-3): GAGVSQSPSNKVTEKGKDVELRCDPISGHTALYWYRQSLGQGLEFLIYFQGNSAPDKSGLPSDRFSAERTGGSVSTLTIQRTQQEDSAVYLCASSLAGVGNTIYFGEGSWLTVV.

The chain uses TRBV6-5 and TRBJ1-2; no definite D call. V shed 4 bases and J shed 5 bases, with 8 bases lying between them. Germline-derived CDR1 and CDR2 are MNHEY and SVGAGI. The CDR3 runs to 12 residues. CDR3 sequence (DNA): TGTGCCAGCAGTTTGGGAGGTTATGGCTACACCTTC. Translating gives CASSLGGYGYTF.

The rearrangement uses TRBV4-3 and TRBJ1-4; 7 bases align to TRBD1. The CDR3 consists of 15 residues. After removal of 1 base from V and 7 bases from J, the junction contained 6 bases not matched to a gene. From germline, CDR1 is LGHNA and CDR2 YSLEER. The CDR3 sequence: CASSQVWAGGEKLFF. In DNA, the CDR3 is TGCGCCAGCAGCCAAGTGTGGGCAGGGGGTGAAAAACTGTTTTTT.

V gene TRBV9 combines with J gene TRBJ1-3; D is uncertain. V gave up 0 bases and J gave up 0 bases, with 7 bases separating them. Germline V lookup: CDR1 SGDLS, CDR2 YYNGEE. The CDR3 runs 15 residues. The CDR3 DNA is TGTGCCAGCAGCGTAGGTGGCACCTCTGGAAACACCATATATTTT. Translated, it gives CASSVGGTSGNTIYF.

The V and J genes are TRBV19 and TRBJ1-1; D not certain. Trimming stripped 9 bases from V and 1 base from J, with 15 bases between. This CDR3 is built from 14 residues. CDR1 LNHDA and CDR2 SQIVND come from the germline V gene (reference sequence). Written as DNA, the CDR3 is TGTGCCAGCCCAAGAAGGGATTCGAACACTGAAGCTTTCTTT. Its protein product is CASPRRDSNTEAFF. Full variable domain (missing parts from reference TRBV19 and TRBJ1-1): DGGITQSPKYLFRKEGQNVTLSCEQNLNHDAMYWYRQDPGQGLRLIYYSQIVNDFQKGDIAEGYSVSREKKESFPLTVTSAQKNPTAFYLCASPRRDSNTEAFFGQGTRLTVV.

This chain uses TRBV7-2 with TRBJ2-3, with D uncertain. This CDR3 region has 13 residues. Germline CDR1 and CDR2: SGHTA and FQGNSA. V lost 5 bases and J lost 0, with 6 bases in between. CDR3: CASSRSSTDTQYF. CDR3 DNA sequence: TGTGCCAGCAGCCGCTCCAGCACAGATACGCAGTATTTT.

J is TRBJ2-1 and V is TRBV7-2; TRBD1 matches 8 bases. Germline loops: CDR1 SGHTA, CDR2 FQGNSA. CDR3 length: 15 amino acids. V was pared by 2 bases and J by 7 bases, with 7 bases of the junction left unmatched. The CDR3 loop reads CASSLQGAPRNEQFF. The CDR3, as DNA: TGTGCCAGCAGCTTACAGGGGGCACCAAGGAATGAGCAGTTCTTC.

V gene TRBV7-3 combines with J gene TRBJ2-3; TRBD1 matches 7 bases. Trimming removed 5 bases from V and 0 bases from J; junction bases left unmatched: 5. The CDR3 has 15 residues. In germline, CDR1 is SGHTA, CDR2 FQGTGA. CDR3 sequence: CASSIQGSSTDTQYF. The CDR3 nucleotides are TGTGCCAGCAGCATACAGGGGTCGAGCACAGATACGCAGTATTTT. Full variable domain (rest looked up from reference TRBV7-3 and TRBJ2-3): GAGVSQTPSNKVTEKGKYVELRCDPISGHTALYWYRQSLGQGPEFLIYFQGTGAADDSGLPNDRFFAVRPEGSVSTLKIQRTERGDSAVYLCASSIQGSSTDTQYFGPGTRLTVL.

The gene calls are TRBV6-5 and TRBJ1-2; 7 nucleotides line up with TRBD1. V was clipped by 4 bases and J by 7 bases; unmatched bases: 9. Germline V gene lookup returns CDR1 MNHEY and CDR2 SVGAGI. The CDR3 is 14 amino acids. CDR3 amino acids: CASSWRGLSSGYTF. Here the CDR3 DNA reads TGTGCCAGCAGTTGGAGGGGGCTCTCTTCTGGCTACACCTTC.

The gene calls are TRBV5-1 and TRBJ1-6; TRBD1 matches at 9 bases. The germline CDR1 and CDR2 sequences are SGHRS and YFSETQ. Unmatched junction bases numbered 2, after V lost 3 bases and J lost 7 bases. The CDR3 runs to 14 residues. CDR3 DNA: TGCGCCAGCAGCTGGGACAGGGCCAATTCACCCCTCCACTTT. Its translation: CASSWDRANSPLHF.

The DNA of the CDR3 is TGTGCCAGTAGTAAGGCGGGACAGGGATATTCACCCCTCCACTTT. The encoded protein is CASSKAGQGYSPLHF. The chain recombines TRBV19 with TRBJ1-6; 9 bases are a match to TRBD1. This CDR3 has 15 residues. Trimming cost V 4 bases and J 8 bases; bases outside gene matches: 6. Germline CDR1 reads LNHDA; CDR2 reads SQIVND (reference sequence).

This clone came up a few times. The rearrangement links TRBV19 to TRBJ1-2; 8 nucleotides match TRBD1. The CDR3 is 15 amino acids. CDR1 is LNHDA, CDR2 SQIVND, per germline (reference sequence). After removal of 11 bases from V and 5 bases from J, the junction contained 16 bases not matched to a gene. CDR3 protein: CASTGGVSLFYGYTF. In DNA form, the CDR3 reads TGTGCCTCAACAGGGGGAGTGTCACTTTTTTATGGCTACACCTTC.

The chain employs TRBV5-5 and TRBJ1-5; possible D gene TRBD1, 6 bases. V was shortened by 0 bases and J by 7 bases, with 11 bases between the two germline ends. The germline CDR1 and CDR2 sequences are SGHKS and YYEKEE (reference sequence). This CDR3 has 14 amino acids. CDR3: CASSLESDRQPQHF. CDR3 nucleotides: TGTGCCAGCAGCTTGGAATCCGACAGGCAGCCCCAGCATTTT.

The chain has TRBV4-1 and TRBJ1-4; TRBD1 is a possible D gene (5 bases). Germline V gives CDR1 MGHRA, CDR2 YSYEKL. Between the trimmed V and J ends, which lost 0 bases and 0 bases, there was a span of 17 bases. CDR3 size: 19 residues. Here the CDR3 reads CASSQEQIGAYATNEKLFF. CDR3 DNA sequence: TGCGCCAGCAGCCAAGAGCAAATCGGGGCGTACGCAACTAATGAAAAACTGTTTTTT.